This is a list of T cell receptor beta chains from one sample in a study of metastatic and nonmetastatic thyroid tumors. MiXCR reprocessed the PCR reads for TCRdb. The sample has some 9,900 clones, 25% to 40% seen once; the top ten hold nearly 5%. The sample was tumor tissue. The receptors stem from a female donor with papillary thyroid cancer or a benign thyroid nodule (not recorded which). Some clones in this sample may be carry-over from other donors' samples. Both conserved end residues are part of each CDR3. Each record gives: clone size, D gene, V gene, J gene, CDR3 DNA, CDR3 protein. A D gene is named only where the DNA matches it firmly. The size field is filled for only some rows; it gives once, few, many or a size class.

.,.,TRBV11-1,TRBJ2-7,TGTGCCAGCAGCTTAGGGCGGGGCGCCTACGAGCAGTACTTC,CASSLGRGAYEQYF
few,TRBD2,TRBV6-1,TRBJ2-3,TGTGCCAGCAGTGACTCTAGCGGGAGTCCAGATACGCAGTATTTT,CASSDSSGSPDTQYF
few,TRBD1,TRBV28,TRBJ1-1,TGTGCCAGCATCCGGACAGGAAATAACACTGAAGCTTTCTTT,CASIRTGNNTEAFF
few,.,TRBV28,TRBJ2-7,TGTGCCAGCAGACTCTCCTACGAGAAGTACTTC,CASRLSYEKYF
.,.,TRBV20-1,TRBJ2-2,TGCAGTGCTCTGAATCAGGCCGGGGAGCTGTTTTTT,CSALNQAGELFF
.,.,TRBV12-3/TRBV12-4,TRBJ2-1,TGTGCCAGCAGTCCTATAGGGGGAGAGAGGAATGAGCAGTTCTTC,CASSPIGGERNEQFF
.,.,TRBV19,TRBJ2-2,TGTGCCAGTAGTTCCTCTCAAGGGGTTGGCACCGGGGAGCTGTTTTTT,CASSSSQGVGTGELFF
.,TRBD2,TRBV6-1,TRBJ2-7,TGTGCCAGCAGTGAACTAGCGGGAGACGAGCAGTACTTC,CASSELAGDEQYF
.,.,TRBV3-1,TRBJ2-6,TGTGCCAGCAGCCAAGTTCCGCGTTCTGGGGCCAACGTCCTGACTTTC,CASSQVPRSGANVLTF
few,TRBD2,TRBV6-2/TRBV6-3,TRBJ2-3,TGTGCCAGCAGTCTGACTAGCGGGAGGCCAGATACACAGTATTTT,CASSLTSGRPDTQYF
medium-sized,.,TRBV20-1,TRBJ2-7,TGCAGTGCTAGAGATAGCGGCTACGAGCAGTACTTC,CSARDSGYEQYF
.,.,TRBV20-1,TRBJ2-3,TGCAGTTCGGGCCTAGTAGAGGGTACGCAGTATTTT,CSSGLVEGTQYF
.,.,TRBV6-5,TRBJ1-1,TGTGCCAGCACCATGAGTTTGAACACTGAAGCTTTCTTT,CASTMSLNTEAFF
.,TRBD2,TRBV11-2,TRBJ2-7,TGTGCCAGCAGCTCCGGGACTAGCGGGAGATTGTACGAGCAGTACTTC,CASSSGTSGRLYEQYF
.,.,TRBV20-1,TRBJ1-1,TGCAGTGCTAGAACGCTCCGGGACATGGTCGCTTTCTTT,CSARTLRDMVAFF
.,.,TRBV12-5,TRBJ2-1,TGTGCTAGTGGTTTTGTACTGGAAGGGGGGGTTTACAATGAGCAGTTCTTC,CASGFVLEGGVYNEQFF
.,.,TRBV28,TRBJ2-2,TGTGCCAGCAGCCTACTAGTCGCTATGGGGCCCGGGGAGCTGTTTTTT,CASSLLVAMGPGELFF
few,.,TRBV28,TRBJ2-7,TGTGCCAGCTGGGCCGGAGAGTTATCCTACGAGCAGTACTTC,CASWAGELSYEQYF
medium-sized,.,TRBV6-2/TRBV6-3,TRBJ2-3,TGTGCCAGCAGTCACCCCATACGGGACCGGACAGATACGCAGTATTTT,CASSHPIRDRTDTQYF
medium-sized,.,TRBV7-3,TRBJ2-1,TGTGCCAGCAGCTTTTACCCGAGCGTCGCCTACAATGAGCAGTTCTTC,CASSFYPSVAYNEQFF
.,.,TRBV7-2,TRBJ2-1,TGTGCCAGCAGCCCCGGACGGAGCTCCTACAATGAGCAGTTCTTC,CASSPGRSSYNEQFF
many,.,TRBV7-9,TRBJ1-1,TGTGCCAGCAGCCCCGTTTTCTTC,CASSPVFF
.,.,TRBV28,TRBJ2-7,TGTGCCGGTGCGCGGCCGTGGGAGAACGAGCAGTACTTC,CAGARPWENEQYF
.,TRBD2,TRBV7-2,TRBJ2-1,TGTGCCAGCAGCTTAAGCGGGAGGATGTACAATGAGCAGTTCTTC,CASSLSGRMYNEQFF
.,.,TRBV7-2,TRBJ1-5,TGTGCCAGCAGCTCGGGACCTAGTCAGACCCAGCATTTT,CASSSGPSQTQHF
.,.,TRBV12-3/TRBV12-4,TRBJ2-2,TGTGCCAGCAGGCCCCTACTAGCTTCCGGGGAGCTGTTTTTT,CASRPLLASGELFF
few,TRBD1,TRBV6-5,TRBJ2-1,TGTGCCAGCAGTAACTCAGGGGGCTCCTACAATGAGCAGTTCTTC,CASSNSGGSYNEQFF
.,.,TRBV28,TRBJ1-1,TGTGCCAGCAGATTTCCCGTTAGTACTGAAGCTTTCTTT,CASRFPVSTEAFF
once,.,TRBV5-1,TRBJ1-1,TGCGCCAGCAGCTTGGGCGGGGAGAAAGCTTTCTTT,CASSLGGEKAFF
few,TRBD1,TRBV6-1,TRBJ2-7,TGTGCCAGCAGTGAAGAAATACAGGGGGCATACGAGCAGTACTTC,CASSEEIQGAYEQYF
.,.,TRBV27,TRBJ1-5,TGTGCCAGCAGCTCCGGGCTACGGGGACAGCCCCAGCATTTT,CASSSGLRGQPQHF
medium-sized,.,TRBV11-2,TRBJ2-4,TGTGCCAGCAGGGGAACAGGGCGGACATTGAACATTCAGTACTTC,CASRGTGRTLNIQYF
.,TRBD1,TRBV12-3/TRBV12-4,TRBJ1-5,TGTGCCAGCAGTTTCTCCGGGACAGGTAACAATCAGCCCCACCATTTT,CASSFSGTGNNQPHHF
few,TRBD1,TRBV15,TRBJ1-3,TGTGCCACCATCGCAGACAGGGACCCTGGAAACACCATATATTTT,CATIADRDPGNTIYF
.,.,TRBV7-2,TRBJ2-1,TGTGCCATCAGCTTAATCCGTGGGAATGAGCAGTTCTTC,CAISLIRGNEQFF
.,.,TRBV24-1,TRBJ2-7,TGTGCCAGCGCCCCTGGACAGTGGTCCTCCTACGAGCAGTACTTC,CASAPGQWSSYEQYF
.,TRBD1,TRBV20-1,TRBJ2-7,TGCAGTGCTAGAGACGCGCACAGGGGGCTTATCTACGAGCAGTACTTC,CSARDAHRGLIYEQYF
medium-sized,TRBD1,TRBV6-5,TRBJ1-1,TGTGCCAGCAGTACTCGGACAGGGGGCGATCTGGCTTTCTTT,CASSTRTGGDLAFF
medium-sized,.,TRBV25-1,TRBJ2-2,TGTGCCAGCAGTGAATATTTTTTGGGGGCGGGCGGACGGACCGGGGAGCTGTTTTTT,CASSEYFLGAGGRTGELFF
medium-sized,.,TRBV3-1,TRBJ1-2,TGTGCCAGCAGCCAAGATCGTGGCAGGGGAAACTATGGCTACACCTTC,CASSQDRGRGNYGYTF